This record covers a single T cell receptor beta chain. Its antigen is not identified. One junction end does not reproduce the germline sequence, and a read error may be involved. TCR beta CDR3 regions were amplified from RNA transcripts. A first-round RT-PCR of the TCR CDR3 used the HTBI primer set. Via MiXCR, TCRdb re-called the multiplex PCR reads, giving one row per CDR3 protein. The profile shows over 700,000 distinct CDR3 sequences, approximately 36% of them singletons. This record comes from a study of T cells in Graves' hyperthyroidism and ophthalmopathy. This CDR3 has 13 amino acids. Study-level results: The blood repertoire included most of the expanded thyroid clonotypes above 0.001.

The hyperthyroidism was newly diagnosed and had lasted under 2 months; the patients were aged 18 to 65. The V gene is TRBV12-3 or TRBV12-4, the J gene TRBJ2-5; tentatively, D is TRBD2 (6 bases). The receptor was isolated from a woman between 40 and 50 years old with Graves' hyperthyroidism. Specimen: blood. The CDR3 sequence: CAISEAGPETQYF. The CDR3 coding sequence is TGTGCCATCAGTGAAGCGGGTCCAGAGACCCAGTACTTC.